The 25 T cell receptor beta chains presented below share a single source sample, sequenced in a study of cytomegalovirus exposure and HLA in healthy donors. Amplification used 60 Vbeta primers and 13 Jbeta primers. The data were produced by immunoSEQ multiplex PCR, yet TCRdb's version contains in-frame clones alone and is incomplete. The sample consists of 310,000 or so clones, 80% to 90% of them appearing once. Sequenced input: PBMCs. The receptors derive from a woman under 30 in good health and CMV-seronegative.

CDR3 sequence reads: CASRSGTEAFF. In DNA, the CDR3 is TGTGCCAGTAGGAGTGGCACTGAAGCTTTCTTT. The chain links TRBV2 to TRBJ1-1, with D uncertain. CDR1 and CDR2 from the germline V gene are SNHLY and FYNNEI. The CDR3 is 11 residues long. The V end was cut by 9 bases, the J end by 4 bases, with 9 bases between.

The chain employs TRBV7-6 and TRBJ1-4; no reliable D call. Germline V CDR1 and CDR2: SGHVS, FNYEAQ. With 0 bases removed from V and 7 bases from J, the gap between germline ends came to 12 bases. The CDR3 spans 15 residues. The CDR3 reads CASSLAAGVGEKLFF. CDR3 nucleotide sequence: TGTGCCAGCAGCTTAGCGGCCGGGGTCGGTGAAAAACTGTTTTTT.

CDR3 nucleotide sequence: TGTGCCAGCAGCTTAGGACAGGGGGCGTACTATGGCTACACCTTC. The encoded protein is CASSLGQGAYYGYTF. The chain couples TRBV11-2 to TRBJ1-2; 10 positions match TRBD1. Trimming at V came to 1 base and at J to 3 bases, leaving 2 bases not matched to a gene. Germline-derived CDR1 and CDR2 are SGHAT and FQNNGV. This CDR3 is 15 amino acids long. The whole variable domain, remainder taken from reference TRBV11-2 and TRBJ1-2, is EAGVAQSPRYKIIEKRQSVAFWCNPISGHATLYWYQQILGQGPKLLIQFQNNGVVDDSQLPKDRFSAERLKGVDSTLKIQPAKLEDSAVYLCASSLGQGAYYGYTFGSGTRLTVV.

The rearrangement joins TRBV4-1 to TRBJ2-1, with 9 nucleotides matching TRBD2. J gave up 9 bases and V 4 bases, and 13 bases lay outside the gene matches. The CDR3 sequence is 16 residues long. Per the germline V gene, CDR1 is MGHRA and CDR2 is YSYEKL. The CDR3 sequence: CASSPQGGGARSEQFF. CDR3 sequence (DNA): TGCGCCAGCAGCCCTCAGGGCGGGGGGGCGAGGAGTGAGCAGTTCTTC.

The chain links TRBV21-1 to TRBJ1-1; TRBD1, as called in the table, went unchecked against the DNA. TRBV21-1 is listed as a pseudogene. This CDR3 has 14 amino acids. CDR3 amino acids: CASSNRGQGKEAFF. For the CDR3, the DNA is TGTGCCAGCAGCAATAGGGGACAGGGAAAGGAGGCTTTCTTT.

The chain carries TRBV6-6 and TRBJ1-3, with TRBD1 as a possible D gene (5 bases). CDR1 and CDR2 from the germline V gene are MNHNY and SVGAGI (reference sequence). V was clipped by 6 bases and J by 4 bases, with 16 bases between them. There are 15 residues in the CDR3. As DNA, the CDR3 is TGTGCCAGCAGCCCCCAGTGGGGCCAGGGAAACACCATATATTTT. Amino acid sequence: CASSPQWGQGNTIYF.

The rearrangement joins TRBV7-9 to TRBJ2-7; TRBD1 aligns across 9 bases. The CDR3 consists of 16 residues. The V gene end was trimmed by 5 bases and the J gene end by 4 bases; junction bases not matched to a gene: 12. Germline V gene data show CDR1 as SEHNR and CDR2 as FQNEAQ (reference sequence). The CDR3 bases are TGTGCCAGCAGCCTCCCTCCGGGACAGGGATTTTACGAGCAGTACTTC. It translates to CASSLPPGQGFYEQYF. The full variable domain, rest sourced from reference TRBV7-9 and TRBJ2-7, is DTGVSQNPRHKITKRGQNVTFRCDPISEHNRLYWYRQTLGQGPEFLTYFQNEAQLEKSRLLSDRFSAERPKGSFSTLEIQRTEQGDSAMYLCASSLPPGQGFYEQYFGPGTRLTVT.

J is TRBJ2-4 and V is TRBV1; the D segment call TRBD2 is taken from the table without a DNA check. TRBV1 represents a pseudogene. CDR3 length: 21 amino acids. CDR3 nucleotides: TGCACCAGCAGCCACCCCGGGACTAGCGGGGACCTAATTCTAGCCAAAAACATTCAGTACTTC. Translating it yields CTSSHPGTSGDLILAKNIQYF.

The gene calls are TRBV7-9 and TRBJ2-7, with D maybe TRBD1 (5 bases). V lost 5 bases and J lost 0, with 20 bases in between. Germline V gives CDR1 SEHNR, CDR2 FQNEAQ (reference sequence). This CDR3 is built from 17 residues. The CDR3 DNA reads as TGTGCCAGCAGCGACCCGACATACGGACAACTCTCCTACGAGCAGTACTTC. It codes for CASSDPTYGQLSYEQYF.

This sequence joins TRBV2 and TRBJ1-6, with D tentatively TRBD1 (5 bases). V lost 4 bases, J lost 9 bases, and 13 bases lay in between. Germline loops: CDR1 SNHLY, CDR2 FYNNEI. The CDR3 has 14 residues. In DNA, the CDR3 is TGTGCCAGCAGTGGCGGGACCTACGGTTCACCCCTCCACTTT. It translates to CASSGGTYGSPLHF.

The chain couples TRBV9 to TRBJ2-3; the D is unclear. Germline CDR1 reads SGDLS; CDR2 reads YYNGEE. The CDR3 runs 11 residues. Trimming took 3 bases from V and 4 from J, leaving 3 bases between them. DNA of the CDR3: TGTGCCAGCAGCGCCGCAGATACGCAGTATTTT. Its protein is CASSAADTQYF.

The chain has TRBV9 and TRBJ1-2, with 7 bases fitting TRBD1. V shed 0 bases, J shed 8 bases, and the junction held 7 bases outside the gene matches. CDR3 size: 14 residues. The germline gives CDR1 SGDLS, CDR2 YYNGEE. The CDR3 sequence is CASSVEGRGIGYTF. The CDR3 coding sequence is TGTGCCAGCAGCGTAGAGGGCAGGGGGATCGGCTACACCTTC.

The CDR3 DNA sequence: TGTGCCAGCTCACCACCTGGACTAGCGGGGGGCACAGATACGCAGTATTTT. It specifies CASSPPGLAGGTDTQYF. The rearrangement uses TRBV18 and TRBJ2-3; 13 nucleotides align to TRBD2. The CDR3 contains 17 residues. Germline V CDR1 and CDR2: KGHSH, LQKENI. J was trimmed by 1 base and V by 0 bases; bases with no gene match: 1.

V gene TRBV9 combines with J gene TRBJ2-3, with 8 positions matching TRBD1. Germline CDR1 is SGDLS and CDR2 is YYNGEE. This CDR3 region has 14 residues. The junction had 2 bases not matched to a gene; V was cut back by 3 bases and J by 2 bases. The CDR3 region has the DNA TGTGCCAGCAGCGGGGGACAGGTCACAGATACGCAGTATTTT. It encodes CASSGGQVTDTQYF. The whole variable domain, remainder taken from reference TRBV9 and TRBJ2-3, is DSGVTQTPKHLITATGQRVTLRCSPRSGDLSVYWYQQSLDQGLQFLIQYYNGEERAKGNILERFSAQQFPDLHSELNLSSLELGDSALYFCASSGGQVTDTQYFGPGTRLTVL.

The J gene is TRBJ2-3, the V gene TRBV7-9, with 13 bases fitting TRBD2. CDR1 SEHNR and CDR2 FQNEAQ come from the germline V gene (reference sequence). V lost 1 base, J lost 0 bases, and 4 bases stayed unmatched. CDR3 size: 18 residues. The CDR3 DNA is TGTGCCAGCAGCTTAGGACTAGCGGGGGGTTGGAGCACAGATACGCAGTATTTT. The encoded protein is CASSLGLAGGWSTDTQYF.

The chain recombines TRBV7-2 with TRBJ1-1; 7 nucleotides align to TRBD1. V was pared by 3 bases and J by 1 base, with 5 bases of the junction left unmatched. Looked up from germline, CDR1 is SGHTA and CDR2 is FQGNSA. The length of the CDR3 is 15 residues. CDR3 sequence reads: CASSLEGARNTEAFF. CDR3 bases: TGTGCCAGCAGCTTGGAGGGGGCTCGGAACACTGAAGCTTTCTTT.

The rearrangement joins TRBV6-5 to TRBJ2-7; D remains ambiguous. The germline gives CDR1 MNHEY, CDR2 SVGAGI. The CDR3 spans 13 residues. The germline V and J ends were trimmed by 6 bases and 0 bases, with 9 bases remaining between them. The DNA for the CDR3 is TGTGCCAGCAGGCCACCGAGCTCCTACGAGCAGTACTTC. Its protein product is CASRPPSSYEQYF.

This clone was recorded only once. DNA of the CDR3: TGTGCCAGCAGTTACTACTCAACAGAGTACGAGCAGTACTTC. As protein: CASSYYSTEYEQYF. The chain carries TRBV6-5 and TRBJ2-7; D call uncertain. CDR1 is MNHEY, CDR2 SVGAGI, per germline. V lost 1 base to trimming and J lost 4 bases, with 11 bases between them. The CDR3 runs to 14 residues.

The rearrangement uses TRBV19 and TRBJ2-1, with D uncertain. The CDR3 extends over 14 amino acids. Per germline, CDR1 LNHDA and CDR2 SQIVND (reference sequence). The germline V and J ends were trimmed by 5 bases and 2 bases, with 10 bases remaining between them. CDR3 bases: TGTGCCAGTAGTTCAGGAAACACCTACAATGAGCAGTTCTTC. Translation: CASSSGNTYNEQFF.

The chain is built from TRBV11-2 and TRBJ1-3; D is unclear. The germline V and J ends were trimmed by 6 bases and 7 bases, with 10 bases remaining between them. The CDR3 has 12 residues. Looked up from germline, CDR1 is SGHAT and CDR2 is FQNNGV. CDR3 sequence reads: CASSPERNTIYF. CDR3 sequence (DNA): TGTGCCAGCAGTCCCGAACGGAACACCATATATTTT.

V is TRBV5-1 and J is TRBJ1-6, with D tentatively TRBD1 (6 bases). The length of the CDR3 is 14 residues. Per germline, CDR1 SGHRS and CDR2 YFSETQ. Trimming removed 4 bases from V and 9 bases from J, with 14 bases in between. The CDR3 DNA reads as TGCGCCAGCAGCCCGGTGGGGGGGGCTTCACCCCTCCACTTT. Translating gives CASSPVGGASPLHF.

This rearrangement joins TRBV7-9 to TRBJ1-1; D may be TRBD1 (6 bases). This CDR3 is 15 amino acids long. Germline CDR1 is SEHNR and CDR2 is FQNEAQ (reference sequence). V dropped 1 base and J dropped 5 bases, with 14 bases sitting between them. The CDR3 DNA sequence: TGTGCCAGCAGCTTAGTCAGGGGATTCCCAACTGAAGCTTTCTTT. Translated: CASSLVRGFPTEAFF.

The V and J genes are TRBV27 and TRBJ2-7; D is unclear. The germline V gene has CDR1 MNHEY and CDR2 SMNVEV (reference sequence). V lost 5 bases to trimming and J lost 0 bases, with 11 bases between them. This CDR3 contains 14 residues. CDR3 loop: CASSIATPSYEQYF. The CDR3 region has the DNA TGTGCCAGCAGTATCGCGACACCCTCCTACGAGCAGTACTTC.

The chain combines TRBV2 with TRBJ1-5, with D unresolved. The CDR3 contains 12 residues. V was clipped by 7 bases and J by 4 bases, with 8 bases between them. Germline V gene sequence: CDR1 SNHLY, CDR2 FYNNEI. CDR3 nucleotide sequence: TGTGCCAGCATGCGGGAAAATCAGCCCCAGCATTTT. As protein: CASMRENQPQHF.

The J gene is TRBJ2-7, the V gene TRBV12-5; tentatively, D is TRBD1 (5 bases). The CDR3 spans 16 residues. The V end lost 0 bases, the J end lost 5 bases, and 17 bases lay between the germline ends. Germline V lookup: CDR1 LGHNT, CDR2 FRNRAP. The CDR3 nucleotides are TGTGCTAGTGGTTTGGTCGTAGGGGATTACGTCGACGAGCAGTACTTC. Translation: CASGLVVGDYVDEQYF.